This section outlines one T cell receptor (beta chain) sequence together with its context. The data were taken from a study of TIL therapy for anti-PD-1-resistant metastatic lung cancer. The sample's time point: pre-treatment sample, taken before nivolumab and TIL therapy. Pleural nodules or supraclavicular lymph nodes made up most of the excised metastases sampled. The CDR3 totals 15 residues. Germline V gene sequence: CDR1 LGHDT, CDR2 YNNKEL (reference sequence). V lost 1 base, J lost 5 bases, and 4 bases stayed unmatched. This was the immunoSEQ v3 assay. Data came from immunoSEQ multiplex PCR; TCRdb stores just in-frame clones and leaves some out. Seen here are some 90,000 clones, around 71% observed once, and the top ten hold around 9.9%.

This TCR was recovered from a person aged 25-85 years with non-small cell lung cancer. The chain joins TRBV3-1 (or the pseudogene TRBV3-2) to TRBJ2-5, with 10 bases matching TRBD2. The material was tumor tissue, obtained at baseline. CDR3 amino acids: CASSQGLAGVETQYF. The CDR3 nucleotides are TGTGCCAGCAGCCAAGGCCTAGCGGGAGTGGAGACCCAGTACTTC.